This TCR beta chain comes out of a study of Ad26.COV2.S vaccination and SARS-CoV-2 variants. On the study more broadly: Each vaccinee took Ad26.COV2.S intramuscularly, once or twice 56 days apart.

General study findings and limits: Using TCR breadth and depth analyses may have led to underestimated total T cell responses. Recipients given vaccine exceeded placebo recipients in spike-specific TCR breadth.

Germline loops: CDR1 LGHNA, CDR2 YSLEER. V lost 4 bases and J lost 0, with 9 bases in between. The CDR3 is 14 residues long. Note on this clone: The antigen remains unidentified.

TCRdb's table, derived via immunoSEQ multiplex PCR, lists solely in-frame clones and lacks some. The table shows some 250,000 clones, with approximately 90% occurring only once. The treatment here: approximately 18 received Ad26.COV2.S at low or high dose, single or two shots; 5 received placebo; per-sample allocation not given. The investigators took samples on day 63 after the first vaccine or placebo injection. J is TRBJ1-1 and V is TRBV4-3; D gene unclear. The sequence was collected from a person aged 18-65 years who received the Ad26.COV2.S COVID-19 vaccine or a placebo. This specimen was peripheral blood, taken in a trial of Ad26.COV2.S vaccine versus placebo. The CDR3, as DNA: TGCGCCAGCAGCCCTGCATCCATGAACACTGAAGCTTTCTTT. It is translated as CASSPASMNTEAFF.